This T cell receptor beta chain was observed in a study of cytomegalovirus exposure and HLA in healthy donors. Findings of the study overall: In all likelihood, a cluster of highly shared sequence variants was a sequencing artifact. CMV serostatus was the only immune exposure information that was available.

To note about this clone: What it recognizes is unknown.

Whereas donors were nominally healthy upon sampling, unrecorded immune exposures were probable. A multiplex PCR was run with 60 Vbeta primers and 13 Jbeta primers. Sequencing used immunoSEQ multiplex PCR; TCRdb keeps in-frame clones, though not all of them. Its listing shows roughly 42,000 clones. From germline, CDR1 is SGHTA and CDR2 FQGNSA. The CDR3 has 15 residues. The trim removed 6 bases at V and 5 bases at J, leaving 12 bases unmatched. Source material: PBMCs. This clonotype was sampled from a man aged 25 to 40 in good health and CMV-seronegative. This chain uses TRBV7-2 with TRBJ2-7; 8 positions agree with TRBD1. The CDR3 here is CASRAPGTGVHEQYF. Written as DNA, the CDR3 is TGTGCCAGCAGGGCCCCCGGGACAGGTGTCCACGAGCAGTACTTC.